This T cell receptor (beta chain) was captured in a study of blood T cell repertoires in COVID-19. Looking at the study overall: The samples span acute and convalescent COVID-19 from the United States, Italy and Spain. Sources were T cells, B-cell-depleted T cells, or PBMCs; the material itself was cDNA or gDNA.

This CDR3 spans 15 amino acids. The V end was cut by 4 bases, the J end by 6 bases, with 18 bases between. CDR1 and CDR2 from the germline V gene are LNHNV and YYDKDF (reference sequence). As originally analysed: Counts of nucleated cells, estimated from reference gene primer amplification, were obtained. The protocol was immunoSEQ multiplex PCR, while the TCRdb copy is restricted to in-frame clones and leaves out a portion. From that table come the V and J calls and clone size; the DNA was used to work out D and trimming. The sample holds 200,000 to 250,000 clones, around four fifths seen once. Sequences were obtained from peripheral blood. The source is a young man who had recovered from COVID-19. This chain links TRBV15 with TRBJ1-2, with D possibly matching TRBD1 (6 bases). CDR3 nucleotide sequence: TGTGCCACCAGCATCACTCCAGGGGAGGGAGATGGCTACACCTTC. This codes for CATSITPGEGDGYTF.